The sample holds a few counts of the clone carrying this T cell receptor (beta chain). The data belong to a study of shared clonotypes between healthy human individuals. Sorted-subset replicate PCR reactions were performed with about 200 ng DNA, corresponding to about 32,000 T cell genomes. Clones were read by immunoSEQ multiplex PCR, and TCRdb kept only the in-frame ones, dropping some. The sample contains roughly 700,000 clones, around 90% of which appear only once. Germline CDR1 and CDR2: MNHNY and SVGAGI (reference sequence). The CDR3 totals 12 residues. V gave up 6 bases and J gave up 1 base, with 7 bases separating them.

This clonotype originated in a man between 18 and 29 years old in good health. Some clones in this sample may be carry-over from other donors' samples. The sequencing sample was made of memory CD8+ T cells from PBMCs. The subset is: CD45RO+ cells pooled with CCR7-negative TemRA cells. The chain couples TRBV6-6 to TRBJ2-7, with D unresolved. The CDR3: CASSTLSYEQYF. In DNA form, the CDR3 reads TGTGCCAGCAGCACCCTTTCCTACGAGCAGTACTTC.